This record covers a single TCR beta chain. Its target is unknown. The germline V gene has CDR1 MNHNS and CDR2 SASEGT. V lost 7 bases, J lost 5 bases, and 8 bases stayed unmatched. This CDR3 spans 14 amino acids. These data originate in a study of T cells in localized non-small cell lung cancer. The study's findings and limits: Median detection of top 100 tumor clones in adjacent lung was about 52 clones. Uninvolved adjacent lung showed higher T cell clonality than tumor. A single tumor region was sequenced, leaving heterogeneity possible.

This table comes from immunoSEQ multiplex PCR, and its TCRdb copy is limited to in-frame clones, with some not included. The table has 25,000 to 35,000 clones, over 75% seen once. The sequences come from peripheral blood, collected before any cancer treatment. The sequence was obtained from a male donor aged 60 or over with stage III squamous cell lung carcinoma. This chain joins TRBV6-1 and TRBJ2-5; 9 nucleotides match TRBD2. CDR3 amino acids: CASNLRREGETQYF. The CDR3 nucleotides are TGTGCCAGCAACCTTAGGCGGGAGGGGGAGACCCAGTACTTC.